The 20 T cell receptor beta chains given below trace back to one sample, sequenced in a study of T cells after yellow fever vaccination. TCRdb called the 5' RACE reads again in MiXCR, with one record for every CDR3 protein. The table lists over 110,000 distinct CDR3 sequences, roughly 8% of them singletons. Sequences were derived from CD4+ T cells sorted from PBMCs, sampled 5 days after the yellow fever booster vaccination. Receptors originate from a man between 25 and 39 years old who received the YFV17D yellow fever vaccine.

This clonotype was observed at least ten times. The V call is TRBV5-1, the J call TRBJ2-1; unclear D gene. The V gene lost 1 base and the J gene lost 6 bases, with 14 bases spanning the gap. CDR1 is SGHRS, CDR2 YFSETQ, per germline. There are 15 residues in the CDR3. DNA of the CDR3: TGCGCCAGCAGCTTGTGGGCAGGTGGTGGCAATGAGCAGTTCTTC. This gives the protein CASSLWAGGGNEQFF.

This clonotype was seen repeatedly, ten times or more. The CDR3 loop is CASSPDEQYF. The CDR3 DNA follows: TGCGCCAGCAGTCCGGACGAGCAGTACTTC. V and J are TRBV23-1 and TRBJ2-7; D not certain. TRBV23-1 is sorted into the ORF group, with uncertain function. The CDR3 extends over 10 amino acids. The ends were cut back, 4 bases at V and 5 bases at J, with 3 bases in the middle.

This clonotype has at least ten counts. The gene calls are TRBV28 and TRBJ2-1; D is ambiguous. The CDR3 is made up of 11 amino acids. CDR1 and CDR2 from the germline V gene are MDHEN and SYDVKM. V gave up 3 bases and J gave up 15 bases, with 12 bases separating them. Here the CDR3 reads CASSLVHWVFF. In DNA, the CDR3 is TGTGCCAGCAGTTTGGTCCACTGGGTGTTCTTC.

In its sample, this clonotype was seen many times. The chain has TRBV7-2 and TRBJ2-3; D is unclear. Germline V CDR1 and CDR2: SGHTA, FQGNSA. The V gene lost 1 base and the J gene lost 3 bases, with 11 bases spanning the gap. The CDR3 consists of 15 residues. CDR3 residues: CASSLVVGKTDTQYF. CDR3 bases: TGTGCCAGCAGCTTAGTAGTTGGGAAGACAGATACGCAGTATTTT.

The table lists this clonotype with many counts. V gene TRBV12-3 or TRBV12-4 combines with J gene TRBJ2-5; D is undetermined. The CDR3 consists of 16 residues. Trimming took 5 bases from V and 2 from J, leaving 18 bases between them. This chain's CDR3 is CASSPPSTPRQETQYF. The DNA for the CDR3 is TGTGCCAGCAGTCCGCCCTCGACACCCAGACAAGAGACCCAGTACTTC.

Ten or more counts support this clonotype. This sequence joins TRBV5-1 and TRBJ2-1, with a tentative D call TRBD2 (6 bases). Per germline, CDR1 SGHRS and CDR2 YFSETQ. The CDR3 spans 16 residues. Trimming left V 0 bases short and J 4 bases short, with 14 bases between. CDR3 region: CASSLEGAGGYNEQFF. CDR3 in DNA: TGCGCCAGCAGCTTGGAAGGAGCCGGGGGTTACAATGAGCAGTTCTTC.

There are many counts of this clonotype. The chain joins TRBV18 to TRBJ2-1; no clear D. V lost 0 bases and J lost 2, with 14 bases in between. CDR1 is KGHSH and CDR2 is LQKENI in the germline V gene. The CDR3 is 17 amino acids. The CDR3 here is CASSPPWSAGPYNEQFF. In DNA form, the CDR3 reads TGTGCCAGCTCACCACCGTGGTCGGCAGGACCCTACAATGAGCAGTTCTTC.

This clonotype has at least ten counts. V and J are TRBV21-1 and TRBJ2-7; the D call TRBD1 from the table was never checked on the DNA. TRBV21-1 is noted as a pseudogene. This CDR3 is built from 12 residues. The CDR3, as DNA: TGTGCCAGCAGCAGGGGGGGCTACGAGCAGTACTTC. Protein product: CASSRGGYEQYF.

This clonotype has only a few counts. The rearrangement uses TRBV5-4 and TRBJ1-1, with 7 bases aligning to TRBD1. V shed 3 bases and J 5 bases; nucleotides not matched to a gene: 7. Germline V gives CDR1 SGHNT, CDR2 YYREEE (reference sequence). This CDR3 is 14 amino acids long. Here the CDR3 DNA reads TGTGCCAGCAGCTCTGACAGGGCCAGGACTGAAGCTTTCTTT. It translates to CASSSDRARTEAFF. The whole variable domain, remainder taken from reference TRBV5-4 and TRBJ1-1, is ETGVTQSPTHLIKTRGQQVTLRCSSQSGHNTVSWYQQALGQGPQFIFQYYREEENGRGNFPPRFSGLQFPNYSSELNVNALELDDSALYLCASSSDRARTEAFFGQGTRLTVV.

This clonotype occurred many times. The chain carries TRBV11-3 and TRBJ2-3, with TRBD2 matching over 8 bases. Germline values: CDR1 SGHNT, CDR2 YENEEA. This CDR3 region has 14 residues. V dropped 4 bases and J dropped 3; count of bases not matched to a gene: 3. The CDR3 sequence is CASSSTSATDTQYF. The CDR3 DNA reads TGTGCCAGCAGCTCGACTAGCGCAACAGATACGCAGTATTTT.

This clonotype was counted many times. The chain is built from TRBV28 and TRBJ2-5; unclear D gene. Trimming left V 6 bases short and J 3 bases short, with 17 bases between. The CDR3 extends over 15 amino acids. Germline V gene lookup returns CDR1 MDHEN and CDR2 SYDVKM. The CDR3 spells CASRLPGRIEETQYF. CDR3 DNA sequence: TGTGCCAGCAGGCTCCCCGGACGGATAGAAGAGACCCAGTACTTC.

The CDR3 coding sequence is TGTGCCAGCAGCCCCGGGACTCGAGAGACCGGGGAGCTGTTTTTT. Protein sequence: CASSPGTRETGELFF. This chain links TRBV7-6 with TRBJ2-2; weak D call: TRBD2 (6 bases). Germline CDR1 and CDR2: SGHVS and FNYEAQ. The CDR3 is 15 amino acids. The V end was cut by 5 bases, the J end by 5 bases, with 15 bases between.

This clonotype was counted ten times or more. This chain connects TRBV12-3 or TRBV12-4 to TRBJ2-6; a weak D match, TRBD1 (5 bases). This CDR3 region has 14 residues. The V end was cut by 6 bases, the J end by 5 bases, with 11 bases between. CDR3 residues: CASSYRLRANVLTF. DNA for the CDR3: TGTGCCAGCAGCTACAGGCTGCGGGCCAACGTCCTGACTTTC.

At least ten counts were recorded for this clonotype. The chain combines TRBV7-2 with TRBJ1-1; D is perhaps TRBD1 (5 bases). The CDR3 runs 15 residues. With 4 bases removed from V and 4 bases from J, the gap between germline ends came to 16 bases. Looked up from germline, CDR1 is SGHTA and CDR2 is FQGNSA. The CDR3 coding sequence is TGTGCCAGCAGCTCGGGGTGGTTGGGGCTCACTGAAGCTTTCTTT. Amino acids: CASSSGWLGLTEAFF.

At least ten counts were recorded for this clonotype. Here the CDR3 reads CASSGGRIPPQDTQYF. DNA for the CDR3: TGTGCCAGCAGCGGGGGGCGGATCCCCCCGCAGGATACGCAGTATTTT. The chain is built from TRBV9 and TRBJ2-3; D possibly corresponds to TRBD1 (6 bases). Trimming left V 3 bases short and J 6 bases short, with 20 bases between. CDR3 length equals 16 residues. CDR1 SGDLS and CDR2 YYNGEE come from the germline V gene.

In this sample, this clonotype turned up many times. The V gene is TRBV20-1, the J gene TRBJ2-7, with 7 bases identical to TRBD2. Trimming at V came to 1 base and at J to 2 bases, leaving 8 bases not matched to a gene. This CDR3 is 15 amino acids long. Looked up from germline, CDR1 is DFQATT and CDR2 is SNEGSKA (reference sequence). As DNA, the CDR3 is TGCAGTGCTAGAGTACCTGCTAGCGGCCCCTACGAGCAGTACTTC. It is translated as CSARVPASGPYEQYF.

In its sample, this clonotype was seen a few times. The DNA of the CDR3 is TGTGCCAGCAAGGGACTGAACTCCTACGAGCAGTACTTC. Translated, it gives CASKGLNSYEQYF. The chain recombines TRBV12-3 or TRBV12-4 with TRBJ2-7; a possible D gene is TRBD2 (6 bases). CDR3 length: 13 residues. Trimming shortened V by 7 bases and J by 0 bases, and 10 bases separated the two germline ends.

This clonotype was seen at least ten times. The rearrangement joins TRBV20-1 to TRBJ2-1, with D hard to call. Trimming took off 3 bases at V and 6 bases at J, with 6 bases between the two ends. From germline, CDR1 is DFQATT and CDR2 SNEGSKA (reference sequence). CDR3 length: 11 residues. The CDR3 sequence: CSASTLNEQFF. In DNA, the CDR3 is TGCAGTGCTAGTACACTCAATGAGCAGTTCTTC.

The sample holds many counts of this clonotype. The genes are TRBV6-2 or TRBV6-3 and TRBJ2-1, with TRBD2 matching 11 bases. Germline V CDR1 and CDR2: MNHEY, SVGEGT. The CDR3 consists of 16 residues. Germline trimming cut 6 bases from V and 1 base from J; bases unmatched to any gene: 5. The CDR3 protein is CASRDSGRGSYNEQFF. In DNA, the CDR3 is TGTGCCAGCAGGGATAGCGGGAGGGGGTCCTACAATGAGCAGTTCTTC.

The sample holds a few counts of this clonotype. J is TRBJ2-7 and V is TRBV20-1, with 7 bases aligning to TRBD2. The CDR3 length is 15 residues. Trimming at V came to 0 bases and at J to 3 bases, leaving 8 bases not matched to a gene. The germline V gene encodes CDR1 DFQATT and CDR2 SNEGSKA (reference sequence). CDR3 bases: TGCAGTGCTAGAGATCCGGGGGGACTACTCTACGAGCAGTACTTC. As protein: CSARDPGGLLYEQYF.